One and the same sample provided the 28 T cell receptor beta chains below, sequenced in a study of blood T cell repertoires in COVID-19. Only in-frame clones appear in the TCRdb table, and some are missing; sequencing was by immunoSEQ multiplex PCR. Seen here are 110,000 to 150,000 clones, 80% observed once, and the top ten hold roughly 4.7%. The sequencing sample was made of peripheral blood. These receptor sequences come from a woman aged 45-65 years with acute or convalescent COVID-19.

The V and J genes are TRBV9 and TRBJ2-7; 12 bases agree with TRBD2. The CDR3 runs to 16 residues. CDR1 and CDR2 from the germline V gene are SGDLS and YYNGEE. J gave up 0 bases and V 4 bases, and 5 bases lay outside the gene matches. CDR3 protein: CASSSGTSGPSYEQYF. The CDR3 DNA follows: TGTGCCAGCAGCTCAGGGACTAGCGGGCCCTCCTACGAGCAGTACTTC. The full variable domain, its missing parts supplied by reference TRBV9 and TRBJ2-7, is DSGVTQTPKHLITATGQRVTLRCSPRSGDLSVYWYQQSLDQGLQFLIQYYNGEERAKGNILERFSAQQFPDLHSELNLSSLELGDSALYFCASSSGTSGPSYEQYFGPGTRLTVT.

This rearrangement joins TRBV19 to TRBJ2-7, with 14 bases that match TRBD2. After removal of 5 bases from V and 5 bases from J, the junction contained 5 bases not matched to a gene. Germline V gene lookup returns CDR1 LNHDA and CDR2 SQIVND (reference sequence). The CDR3 consists of 15 residues. CDR3 residues: CASSPGTSGGHEQYF. For the CDR3, the DNA is TGTGCCAGTAGTCCCGGGACTAGCGGGGGTCACGAGCAGTACTTC.

Concerning this clone: Other DNA sequences in this sample translate to the same CDR3. The V and J genes are TRBV6-5 and TRBJ1-5, with TRBD1 as a possible D gene (5 bases). Per germline, CDR1 MNHEY and CDR2 SVGAGI. The germline V and J ends were trimmed by 5 bases and 2 bases, with 7 bases remaining between them. The CDR3 loop spans 13 amino acids. The CDR3 nucleotides are TGTGCCAGCAGTACCAGGGGCAATCAGCCCCAGCATTTT. It translates to CASSTRGNQPQHF.

This chain links TRBV5-1 with TRBJ2-3, with D unresolved. The germline gives CDR1 SGHRS, CDR2 YFSETQ. The CDR3 consists of 14 residues. V gave up 2 bases and J gave up 6 bases, with 13 bases separating them. For the CDR3, the DNA is TGCGCCAGCAGCTTCTCCGTTGGTCGGGATACGCAGTATTTT. Amino acids: CASSFSVGRDTQYF.

V gene TRBV28 combines with J gene TRBJ1-3; tentative D call: TRBD1 (6 bases). The CDR3 loop spans 14 amino acids. Germline V CDR1 and CDR2: MDHEN, SYDVKM. Between the trimmed V and J ends, which lost 6 bases and 4 bases, there was a span of 13 bases. CDR3 sequence (DNA): TGTGCCAGCAGGTTACAGGGTGCAGGAAACACCATATATTTT. This translates into CASRLQGAGNTIYF. Using reference TRBV28 and TRBJ1-3 for the parts outside the CDR3, the full variable domain is DVKVTQSSRYLVKRTGEKVFLECVQDMDHENMFWYRQDPGLGLRLIYFSYDVKMKEKGDIPEGYSVSREKKERFSLILESASTNQTSMYLCASRLQGAGNTIYFGEGSWLTVV.

This clone was counted a few times. The chain combines TRBV30 with TRBJ1-2, with D perhaps matching TRBD1 (6 bases). V was pared by 4 bases and J by 7 bases, with 10 bases between. The CDR3 extends over 11 amino acids. CDR1 GTSNPN and CDR2 SVGIG come from the germline V gene (reference sequence). CDR3 sequence reads: CAWKAGVGYTF. The CDR3, as DNA: TGTGCCTGGAAGGCAGGGGTTGGCTACACCTTC.

The chain recombines TRBV6-5 with TRBJ2-5, with D perhaps matching TRBD2 (6 bases). CDR1 MNHEY and CDR2 SVGAGI come from the germline V gene. V was cut by 7 bases and J by 1 base, with 10 bases left in between. The CDR3 is 13 residues long. The CDR3 DNA reads as TGTGCCAGCAAACGGACTATCCAAGAGACCCAGTACTTC. Amino acid sequence: CASKRTIQETQYF.

In this sample, this clone turned up many times. The chain employs TRBV20-1 and TRBJ1-1, with a weak D call TRBD1 (5 bases). Germline V gives CDR1 DFQATT, CDR2 SNEGSKA (reference sequence). The CDR3 runs 15 residues. Trimming cost V 3 bases and J 3 bases, with 17 bases left between them. CDR3 in amino acids: CSASTGGGSYTEAFF. The DNA for the CDR3 is TGCAGTGCTAGTACGGGGGGGGGATCGTACACTGAAGCTTTCTTT.

As for this clone: At one end, the junction sequence differs from germline, possibly due to a read error. The J gene is TRBJ1-1, the V gene TRBV7-3; no firm D call. The CDR3 covers 15 residues. Germline V gene sequence: CDR1 SGHTA, CDR2 FQGTGA. CDR3 DNA sequence: TGTGCCGGCAGCTTATTCTCCTACGGGAGCACTGAAGCTTTCTTT. Amino acid sequence: CAGSLFSYGSTEAFF.

The chain uses TRBV3-1 (or the pseudogene TRBV3-2) and TRBJ2-3, with TRBD2 matching 9 bases. Germline V gene lookup returns CDR1 LGHDT and CDR2 YNNKEL (reference sequence). With 5 bases clipped from V and 4 bases from J, the junction kept 13 bases outside the gene matches. The CDR3 spans 17 residues. The CDR3 DNA sequence: TGTGCCAGCAGCACCCGCCTTTTGCGGGGGGGATCAGATACGCAGTATTTT. Protein product: CASSTRLLRGGSDTQYF.

CDR3 loop: CSVQGGSDTQYF. As DNA, the CDR3 is TGCAGCGTTCAAGGGGGCTCAGATACGCAGTATTTT. J is TRBJ2-3 and V is TRBV29-1; 7 nucleotides line up with TRBD1. Germline V CDR1 and CDR2: SQVTM, ANQGSEA. With 5 bases clipped from V and 4 bases from J, the junction kept 3 bases outside the gene matches. This CDR3 spans 12 amino acids.

The rearrangement joins TRBV12-3 or TRBV12-4 to TRBJ1-1, with D perhaps matching TRBD1 (5 bases). The CDR3 spans 13 residues. Trimming shortened V by 6 bases and J by 4 bases, and 12 bases separated the two germline ends. The CDR3 protein is CASRAGWSTEAFF. The DNA of the CDR3 is TGTGCCAGCAGAGCAGGGTGGAGCACTGAAGCTTTCTTT.

The chain recombines TRBV15 with TRBJ1-4; 9 positions match TRBD1. Germline V gene lookup returns CDR1 LNHNV and CDR2 YYDKDF (reference sequence). V was pared by 1 base and J by 7 bases, with 10 bases of the junction left unmatched. This CDR3 is built from 17 residues. The CDR3 protein is CATSRASPGQGGEKLFF. As DNA, the CDR3 is TGTGCCACCAGCAGAGCATCACCGGGACAGGGAGGTGAAAAACTGTTTTTT.

Only one count was recorded for this clone. The chain recombines TRBV19 with TRBJ1-6, with D hard to call. The ends were cut back, 7 bases at V and 7 bases at J, with 11 bases in the middle. The germline gives CDR1 LNHDA, CDR2 SQIVND (reference sequence). The CDR3 loop spans 13 amino acids. As DNA, the CDR3 is TGTGCCAGTAATCAGGTCCTAAATTCACCCCTCCACTTT. Protein: CASNQVLNSPLHF. The full variable domain, in which reference TRBV19 and TRBJ1-6 provide the parts outside the CDR3, is DGGITQSPKYLFRKEGQNVTLSCEQNLNHDAMYWYRQDPGQGLRLIYYSQIVNDFQKGDIAEGYSVSREKKESFPLTVTSAQKNPTAFYLCASNQVLNSPLHFGNGTRLTVT.

This clone was seen a single time. J is TRBJ1-1 and V is TRBV7-9; D is uncertain. The germline gives CDR1 SEHNR, CDR2 FQNEAQ (reference sequence). The germline V and J ends were trimmed by 2 bases and 11 bases, with 9 bases remaining between them. The CDR3 has 11 amino acids. The CDR3 loop is CASSLSPGAFF. CDR3 in DNA: TGTGCCAGCAGCTTATCTCCGGGGGCTTTCTTT.

V is TRBV19 and J is TRBJ2-7, with TRBD2 matching 9 bases. Trimming cost V 3 bases and J 7 bases; bases outside gene matches: 4. This CDR3 has 13 amino acids. Germline-derived CDR1 and CDR2 are LNHDA and SQIVND (reference sequence). CDR3: CASSIWAGGEQYF. CDR3 in DNA: TGTGCCAGTAGTATTTGGGCGGGAGGGGAGCAGTACTTC.

V gene TRBV28 combines with J gene TRBJ1-3; D may be TRBD1 (5 bases). Germline CDR1 MDHEN, CDR2 SYDVKM. The ends were cut back, 5 bases at V and 3 bases at J, with 11 bases in the middle. There are 14 residues in the CDR3. As DNA, the CDR3 is TGTGCCAGCAGTCTCGGGGGGGTTGGAAACACCATATATTTT. This translates into CASSLGGVGNTIYF. The complete variable domain, with remaining parts taken from reference TRBV28 and TRBJ1-3, reads DVKVTQSSRYLVKRTGEKVFLECVQDMDHENMFWYRQDPGLGLRLIYFSYDVKMKEKGDIPEGYSVSREKKERFSLILESASTNQTSMYLCASSLGGVGNTIYFGEGSWLTVV.

CDR3 bases: TGCGCCAGCACAGGGCCAAAGACCCAGTACTTC. This gives the protein CASTGPKTQYF. The V and J genes are TRBV5-1 and TRBJ2-5; possible D gene TRBD1, 5 bases. The V end lost 6 bases, the J end lost 6 bases, and 9 bases lay between the germline ends. Germline CDR1 SGHRS, CDR2 YFSETQ. CDR3 length: 11 residues.

The V call is TRBV7-2, the J call TRBJ2-7, with 7 nucleotides matching TRBD1. V shed 3 bases, J shed 6 bases, and the junction held 14 bases outside the gene matches. Germline CDR1 and CDR2: SGHTA and FQGNSA. The CDR3 totals 16 residues. The chain's CDR3 is CASSLGTAFWSGEQYF. CDR3 nucleotide sequence: TGTGCCAGCAGCTTGGGGACAGCTTTTTGGTCGGGCGAGCAGTACTTC.

J is TRBJ1-4 and V is TRBV6-2 or TRBV6-3, with D possibly TRBD1 on 6 matching bases. Germline V gene lookup returns CDR1 MNHEY and CDR2 SVGEGT. Trimming shortened V by 6 bases and J by 7 bases, and 15 bases separated the two germline ends. The CDR3 consists of 14 residues. The CDR3 reads CASSRGGPGEKLFF. In DNA form, the CDR3 reads TGTGCCAGCAGCCGTGGGGGCCCAGGTGAAAAACTGTTTTTT.

V gene TRBV9 combines with J gene TRBJ2-1; tentatively, D is TRBD1 (5 bases). V was shortened by 1 base and J by 7 bases, with 6 bases between the two germline ends. CDR3 length equals 12 residues. Germline values: CDR1 SGDLS, CDR2 YYNGEE. The CDR3 nucleotides read TGTGCCAGCAGCGTACAGGGAAATGAGCAGTTCTTC. Protein sequence: CASSVQGNEQFF. The entire variable domain, with the rest obtained from reference TRBV9 and TRBJ2-1, is as follows: DSGVTQTPKHLITATGQRVTLRCSPRSGDLSVYWYQQSLDQGLQFLIQYYNGEERAKGNILERFSAQQFPDLHSELNLSSLELGDSALYFCASSVQGNEQFFGPGTRLTVL.

The V call is TRBV2, the J call TRBJ2-2, with TRBD2 as a possible D gene (8 bases). V was pared by 7 bases and J by 3 bases, with 18 bases between. Germline CDR1 SNHLY, CDR2 FYNNEI. This CDR3 region has 16 residues. In DNA form, the CDR3 reads TGTGCCAGCAAGGGGGCTGCTAGCGGGTACACCGGGGAGCTGTTTTTT. The encoded protein is CASKGAASGYTGELFF.

In its sample, this clone was seen a few times. This sample includes further DNA sequences coding for the same CDR3. V and J are TRBV7-9 and TRBJ1-6, with D hard to call. The CDR3 spans 15 residues. CDR1 SEHNR and CDR2 FQNEAQ come from the germline V gene (reference sequence). V lost 1 base and J lost 0, with 4 bases in between. The CDR3 DNA follows: TGTGCCAGCAGCTTAGGGAGCTCCTATAATTCACCCCTCCACTTT. This translates into CASSLGSSYNSPLHF.

V usage is TRBV9 and J usage is TRBJ1-1, with a possible D match to TRBD1 (5 bases). This CDR3 is built from 15 residues. V was trimmed by 4 bases and J by 2 bases, leaving 15 bases between them. Germline-derived CDR1 and CDR2 are SGDLS and YYNGEE. As DNA, the CDR3 is TGTGCCAGCAGCCATGGGGGGACGTACAACACTGAAGCTTTCTTT. It encodes CASSHGGTYNTEAFF.

The rearrangement joins TRBV2 to TRBJ1-1; 7 positions match TRBD1. J was trimmed by 0 bases and V by 5 bases; bases with no gene match: 9. Germline CDR1 SNHLY, CDR2 FYNNEI. This CDR3 comprises 16 residues. CDR3 in DNA: TGTGCCAGCAGTCACGACAGGGACGGTCTGAACACTGAAGCTTTCTTT. Protein: CASSHDRDGLNTEAFF.

This clone occurred a few times. The V gene is TRBV4-3, the J gene TRBJ2-7; D uncertain. The CDR3 extends over 15 amino acids. Trimming removed 6 bases from V and 4 bases from J, with 19 bases in between. CDR1 and CDR2 (germline): LGHNA, YSLEER. The CDR3 DNA reads as TGCGCCAGCAGTCTCCGAGACTCACGGATGTACGAGCAGTACTTC. Residues: CASSLRDSRMYEQYF.

CDR3 in amino acids: CASSLIASGANVLTF. CDR3 DNA sequence: TGTGCCAGCAGCTTAATAGCGTCTGGGGCCAACGTCCTGACTTTC. The chain is built from TRBV7-3 and TRBJ2-6; TRBD2 is a possible D gene (5 bases). V lost 1 base, J lost 1 base, and 5 bases lay in between. The CDR3 has 15 amino acids. In germline, CDR1 is SGHTA, CDR2 FQGTGA.

The chain recombines TRBV30 with TRBJ1-2; the D is unclear. The CDR3 contains 12 residues. V was pared by 2 bases and J by 3 bases, with 7 bases between. CDR1 is GTSNPN, CDR2 SVGIG, per germline (reference sequence). DNA of the CDR3: TGTGCCTGGAGTCTCGGGGACTATGGCTACACCTTC. This sequence encodes CAWSLGDYGYTF.